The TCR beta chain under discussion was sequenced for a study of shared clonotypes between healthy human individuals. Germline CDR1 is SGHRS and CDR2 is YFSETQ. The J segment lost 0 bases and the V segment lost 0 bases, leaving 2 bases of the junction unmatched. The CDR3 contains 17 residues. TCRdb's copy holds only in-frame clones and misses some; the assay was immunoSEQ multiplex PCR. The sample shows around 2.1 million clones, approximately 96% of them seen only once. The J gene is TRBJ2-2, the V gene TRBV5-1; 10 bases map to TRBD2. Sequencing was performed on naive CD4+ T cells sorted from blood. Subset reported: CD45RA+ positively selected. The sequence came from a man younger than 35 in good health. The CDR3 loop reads CASSLGTSGANTGELFF. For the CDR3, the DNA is TGCGCCAGCAGCTTGGGGACTAGCGGCGCGAACACCGGGGAGCTGTTTTTT.